A single sample gave rise to the 14 T cell receptor beta chains below, sequenced in a study of cytomegalovirus exposure and HLA in healthy donors. Vbeta (60) and Jbeta (13) primers were used in the PCR. The data were produced by immunoSEQ multiplex PCR, yet TCRdb's version contains in-frame clones alone and is incomplete. The table has 55,000 to 80,000 clones, approximately 71% seen once. Sequencing used PBMCs. These receptors were obtained from a man aged 60 to 69 in good health and CMV-seropositive.

The chain links TRBV29-1 to TRBJ2-3, with a weak D call TRBD2 (5 bases). V was shortened by 1 base and J by 0 bases, with 8 bases between the two germline ends. The CDR3 consists of 14 residues. Germline V gene lookup returns CDR1 SQVTM and CDR2 ANQGSEA. Here the CDR3 reads CSVEGRDSTDTQYF. The DNA of the CDR3 is TGCAGCGTTGAAGGACGGGATAGCACAGATACGCAGTATTTT.

This clone appeared once. A read error is likely, as this CDR3 ends without the conserved phenylalanine or tryptophan. The CDR3 DNA follows: TGCGCCAGCAGCTTGGGCCCGGAGTCTGGAAACACCATATATCTT. Amino acids: CASSLGPESGNTIYL. The chain carries TRBV5-1 and TRBJ1-3, with D uncertain. Germline V gene sequence: CDR1 SGHRS, CDR2 YFSETQ. This CDR3 is built from 15 residues. Between the trimmed V and J ends, which lost 0 bases and 1 base, there was a span of 8 bases.

This clone has only a few counts. The rearrangement joins TRBV11-1 to TRBJ2-1; 8 positions match TRBD1. Trimming cost V 3 bases and J 4 bases; bases outside gene matches: 5. The CDR3 has 15 residues. Germline lookup yields CDR1 SGHAT and CDR2 FQDESV (reference sequence). The CDR3 bases are TGTGCCAGCAGCTTCGGGACAGGTCCTTACAATGAGCAGTTCTTC. Protein product: CASSFGTGPYNEQFF.

V usage is TRBV29-1 and J usage is TRBJ1-1; D possibly corresponds to TRBD1 (6 bases). The germline CDR1 and CDR2 sequences are SQVTM and ANQGSEA. Trimming left V 2 bases short and J 5 bases short, with 15 bases between. This CDR3 spans 14 amino acids. The CDR3 loop reads CSVEIINRETEAFF. CDR3 nucleotides: TGCAGCGTTGAAATTATCAACAGGGAAACTGAAGCTTTCTTT.

The chain recombines TRBV7-9 with TRBJ2-3; a weak D match, TRBD1 (6 bases). V was clipped by 1 base and J by 6 bases, with 17 bases between them. The CDR3 covers 16 residues. Looked up from germline, CDR1 is SEHNR and CDR2 is FQNEAQ (reference sequence). The CDR3 DNA sequence: TGTGCCAGCAGCTTAGGGTACCAAACAGGGTTCGATACGCAGTATTTT. Its translation: CASSLGYQTGFDTQYF.

The chain links TRBV6-6 to TRBJ2-3; 9 bases are a match to TRBD1. The CDR3 covers 15 residues. Germline lookup yields CDR1 MNHNY and CDR2 SVGAGI (reference sequence). V lost 2 bases, J lost 3 bases, and 3 bases stayed unmatched. The CDR3 here is CASSYPTGGTDTQYF. The DNA for the CDR3 is TGTGCCAGCAGTTACCCGACAGGGGGAACAGATACGCAGTATTTT.

V gene TRBV5-6 combines with J gene TRBJ2-7; possible D gene TRBD1, 5 bases. The germline gives CDR1 SGHDT, CDR2 YYEEEE. The V and J ends lost 0 bases and 2 bases respectively, with 9 bases between them. The length of the CDR3 is 14 residues. In DNA form, the CDR3 reads TGTGCCAGCAGCTTGGCCAGGGCAACCTACGAGCAGTACTTC. This gives the protein CASSLARATYEQYF. The variable domain in full, with the rest retrieved from reference TRBV5-6 and TRBJ2-7, is DAGVTQSPTHLIKTRGQQVTLRCSPKSGHDTVSWYQQALGQGPQFIFQYYEEEERQRGNFPDRFSGHQFPNYSSELNVNALLLGDSALYLCASSLARATYEQYFGPGTRLTVT.

The chain recombines TRBV7-2 with TRBJ2-1, with 8 nucleotides matching TRBD2. The trim removed 2 bases at V and 13 bases at J, leaving 4 bases unmatched. Germline V CDR1 and CDR2: SGHTA, FQGNSA. The CDR3 length is 12 residues. The CDR3 DNA reads TGTGCCAGCAGCTTAAGCGGGGGAAATCAGTTCTTC. As protein: CASSLSGGNQFF.

This chain uses TRBV15 with TRBJ1-2; the D gene is possibly TRBD1 (6 bases). The germline V gene encodes CDR1 LNHNV and CDR2 YYDKDF (reference sequence). The CDR3 sequence is 15 residues long. V gave up 0 bases and J gave up 4 bases, with 12 bases separating them. The CDR3 spells CATSRDRTVLYGYTF. The CDR3 DNA follows: TGTGCCACCAGCAGAGACAGGACAGTCCTCTATGGCTACACCTTC.

This clone was observed a handful of times. V is TRBV11-2 and J is TRBJ1-4, with 7 bases that match TRBD1. The length of the CDR3 is 16 residues. The germline gives CDR1 SGHAT, CDR2 FQNNGV. V dropped 5 bases and J dropped 0; count of bases not matched to a gene: 6. The CDR3: CASSPSTGATNEKLFF. The CDR3 DNA reads TGTGCCAGCAGCCCATCAACAGGGGCAACTAATGAAAAACTGTTTTTT.

The chain joins TRBV5-6 to TRBJ1-1; no clear D. Trimming took 0 bases from V and 6 from J, leaving 15 bases between them. CDR3 length: 15 amino acids. Germline-derived CDR1 and CDR2 are SGHDT and YYEEEE. The CDR3 nucleotides are TGTGCCAGCAGCTTGGATATGGGCCCGTCCGCTGAAGCTTTCTTT. It codes for CASSLDMGPSAEAFF.

The chain carries TRBV28 and TRBJ1-5; 8 bases fit TRBD1. J was trimmed by 5 bases and V by 5 bases; bases with no gene match: 8. The CDR3 loop spans 15 amino acids. Germline V gene data show CDR1 as MDHEN and CDR2 as SYDVKM. The CDR3 is CASSPTGQGHQPQHF. The CDR3 nucleotides are TGTGCCAGCAGTCCAACCGGACAGGGACATCAGCCCCAGCATTTT.

The gene calls are TRBV27 and TRBJ1-5; D ambiguous. The CDR3 runs 15 residues. Germline lookup yields CDR1 MNHEY and CDR2 SMNVEV (reference sequence). V was clipped by 5 bases and J by 5 bases, with 16 bases between them. As DNA, the CDR3 is TGTGCCAGCAGTAAGTACTCTCTATCGGATCAGCCCCAGCATTTT. Amino acid sequence: CASSKYSLSDQPQHF.

The chain joins TRBV9 to TRBJ2-7; weak D call: TRBD2 (6 bases). Germline lookup yields CDR1 SGDLS and CDR2 YYNGEE. The CDR3 runs to 15 residues. V lost 2 bases and J lost 9, with 21 bases in between. The CDR3 reads CASSVSRDSAGVQYF. As DNA, the CDR3 is TGTGCCAGCAGCGTCAGTAGGGACTCGGCTGGTGTGCAGTACTTC. Full variable domain (rest looked up from reference TRBV9 and TRBJ2-7): DSGVTQTPKHLITATGQRVTLRCSPRSGDLSVYWYQQSLDQGLQFLIQYYNGEERAKGNILERFSAQQFPDLHSELNLSSLELGDSALYFCASSVSRDSAGVQYFGPGTRLTVT.